Each of the 18 T cell receptor beta chains below was sequenced from the same sample in a study of blood T cell repertoires in COVID-19. Repertoires were generated with immunoSEQ multiplex PCR, while TCRdb's copy carries only in-frame clones and drops some. The sample consists of roughly 150,000 clones, about 85% of them appearing once. The source material was peripheral blood. These receptor sequences come from a woman in her 70s with acute or convalescent COVID-19.

The chain has TRBV7-2 and TRBJ1-4; weak D call: TRBD1 (6 bases). The germline gives CDR1 SGHTA, CDR2 FQGNSA. V was cut by 0 bases and J by 8 bases, with 13 bases left in between. This CDR3 region has 15 residues. The CDR3 bases are TGTGCCAGCAGCTTAGCGCGGGGGGCTCGAGAAAAACTGTTTTTT. This gives the protein CASSLARGAREKLFF.

The rearrangement uses TRBV29-1 and TRBJ1-5, with D uncertain. The V and J ends lost 4 bases and 9 bases respectively, with 19 bases between them. CDR3 size: 14 residues. The germline CDR1 and CDR2 sequences are SQVTM and ANQGSEA. The CDR3 is CSVVADNLGSPQHF. CDR3 DNA: TGCAGCGTTGTAGCAGATAACCTTGGGTCGCCCCAGCATTTT. Variable domain in full (rest from reference TRBV29-1 and TRBJ1-5): SAVISQKPSRDICQRGTSLTIQCQVDSQVTMMFWYRQQPGQSLTLIATANQGSEATYESGFVIDKFPISRPNLTFSTLTVSNMSPEDSSIYLCSVVADNLGSPQHFGDGTRLSIL.

The chain has TRBV5-1 and TRBJ1-1; D possibly corresponds to TRBD1 (5 bases). This CDR3 is 14 amino acids long. Between the trimmed V and J ends, which lost 2 bases and 4 bases, there was a span of 12 bases. From germline, CDR1 is SGHRS and CDR2 YFSETQ. The CDR3 region is CASSFRGEVTEAFF. CDR3 nucleotide sequence: TGCGCCAGCAGCTTTAGGGGCGAGGTCACTGAAGCTTTCTTT.

The V gene is TRBV4-2, the J gene TRBJ2-5; 7 bases fit TRBD1. Germline V gene lookup returns CDR1 LGHNA and CDR2 YNFKEQ. This CDR3 has 22 amino acids. V trimming: 4 bases; J trimming: 0 bases; junction bases outside the gene matches: 26. The CDR3 sequence: CASSPRAGLLGPQGQNQETQYF. The CDR3 DNA follows: TGTGCCAGCAGCCCCCGGGCAGGGCTCCTGGGCCCTCAGGGACAGAACCAAGAGACCCAGTACTTC.

This chain uses TRBV7-2 with TRBJ1-2; weak D call: TRBD1 (5 bases). Germline V gene data show CDR1 as SGHTA and CDR2 as FQGNSA. The CDR3 covers 12 residues. Trimming took 8 bases from V and 7 from J, leaving 14 bases between them. CDR3 DNA sequence: TGTGCCAGCTCCAGGGAATTGGGTGGCTACACCTTC. It encodes CASSRELGGYTF.

V usage is TRBV19 and J usage is TRBJ1-1; D not certain. CDR1 LNHDA and CDR2 SQIVND come from the germline V gene (reference sequence). CDR3 length: 13 amino acids. The germline V and J ends were trimmed by 9 bases and 5 bases, with 16 bases remaining between them. CDR3: CASRLTTQTEAFF. CDR3 nucleotide sequence: TGTGCCAGCCGCCTGACAACCCAGACTGAAGCTTTCTTT.

The chain joins TRBV5-4 to TRBJ2-1, with D unresolved. V was shortened by 0 bases and J by 8 bases, with 12 bases between the two germline ends. Germline CDR1 reads SGHNT; CDR2 reads YYREEE (reference sequence). This CDR3 spans 14 amino acids. This chain's CDR3 is CASSLVSFVDEQFF. In nucleotides, the CDR3 is TGTGCCAGCAGCTTGGTTAGTTTTGTGGATGAGCAGTTCTTC.

This chain joins TRBV25-1 and TRBJ1-5; 9 nucleotides agree with TRBD1. The CDR3 contains 12 residues. The germline gives CDR1 MGHDK, CDR2 SYGVNS. DNA for the CDR3: TGTACCACAGGGGGCCGCAATCAGCCCCAGCATTTT. Amino acids: CTTGGRNQPQHF.

V gene TRBV28 combines with J gene TRBJ1-2, with 8 bases matching TRBD1. The V and J ends lost 4 bases and 5 bases, in that order; junction bases with no gene match: 6. CDR3 size: 14 residues. The germline CDR1 and CDR2 sequences are MDHEN and SYDVKM. The CDR3 region is CASSSGGADYGYTF. In DNA, the CDR3 is TGTGCCAGCAGTTCAGGGGGCGCGGATTATGGCTACACCTTC.

This clone was observed once. The chain combines TRBV1 with TRBJ2-1; TRBD2 is the table's D call, not checked against the DNA. TRBV1 is labeled a pseudogene. This CDR3 comprises 19 residues. The CDR3 DNA reads as TGCACCAGCAGCCAAAAGACTAGCGGGGATACTCTCTCCTACAATGAGCAGTTCTTC. Residues: CTSSQKTSGDTLSYNEQFF.

This clone was seen just once. The CDR3 DNA follows: TGTGCCAGCAGTCCACAGGGGGCGCGGGAGACCCAGTACTTC. The encoded protein is CASSPQGARETQYF. The chain couples TRBV2 to TRBJ2-5; 9 positions match TRBD1. V was pared by 5 bases and J by 5 bases, with 6 bases of the junction left unmatched. Germline CDR1 and CDR2: SNHLY and FYNNEI. CDR3 length: 14 residues.

CDR3 in amino acids: CAWSVQGGGYTF. As DNA, the CDR3 is TGTGCCTGGAGTGTACAAGGGGGTGGCTACACCTTC. The rearrangement uses TRBV30 and TRBJ1-2; the D gene is possibly TRBD1 (6 bases). CDR1 and CDR2 from the germline V gene are GTSNPN and SVGIG (reference sequence). This CDR3 spans 12 amino acids. V was pared by 0 bases and J by 7 bases, with 9 bases between.

The rearrangement links TRBV7-8 to TRBJ2-1, with D perhaps matching TRBD1 (6 bases). Trimming shortened V by 5 bases and J by 8 bases, and 10 bases separated the two germline ends. Per germline, CDR1 SGHVS and CDR2 FQNEAQ. The CDR3 has 12 amino acids. The CDR3 bases are TGTGCCAGCAGCCTACACAGGGATGAGCAGTTCTTC. Translation gives CASSLHRDEQFF.

The rearrangement joins TRBV4-3 to TRBJ2-7; 8 bases align to TRBD1. Germline values: CDR1 LGHNA, CDR2 YSLEER. This CDR3 contains 16 residues. V shed 4 bases and J 3 bases; nucleotides not matched to a gene: 11. The CDR3 DNA follows: TGCGCCAGCAGCCCGCCGCGGGACAGGACGTTCTACGAGCAGTACTTC. Translated, it gives CASSPPRDRTFYEQYF.

The CDR3 DNA sequence: TGTGCCAGCACCCGGGTCCCTCTAGCCAAAAACATTCAGTACTTC. It encodes CASTRVPLAKNIQYF. This rearrangement joins TRBV2 to TRBJ2-4; no clear D gene. This CDR3 spans 15 amino acids. Trimming pared 7 bases from V and 0 bases from J, leaving 13 bases between. Per the germline V gene, CDR1 is SNHLY and CDR2 is FYNNEI. Together with reference TRBV2 and TRBJ2-4, the CDR3 gives the full variable domain: EPEVTQTPSHQVTQMGQEVILRCVPISNHLYFYWYRQILGQKVEFLVSFYNNEISEKSEIFDDQFSVERPDGSNFTLKIRSTKLEDSAMYFCASTRVPLAKNIQYFGAGTRLSVL.

The V gene is TRBV18, the J gene TRBJ2-7; a possible D gene is TRBD2 (5 bases). V was shortened by 3 bases and J by 3 bases, with 21 bases between the two germline ends. Germline CDR1 is KGHSH and CDR2 is LQKENI. The CDR3 contains 17 residues. DNA of the CDR3: TGTGCCAGCTCACCCAGGTCTCCGGGGAAACCAAGCTACGAGCAGTACTTC. It yields the protein CASSPRSPGKPSYEQYF.

The rearrangement joins TRBV11-1 to TRBJ1-1, with D possibly being TRBD1 (5 bases). Germline lookup yields CDR1 SGHAT and CDR2 FQDESV (reference sequence). Between the trimmed V and J ends, which lost 5 bases and 4 bases, there was a span of 17 bases. This CDR3 has 15 amino acids. The CDR3 region has the DNA TGTGCCAGCAGCCCCAGGGCAGGATATGTCACTGAAGCTTTCTTT. This translates into CASSPRAGYVTEAFF.

The chain uses TRBV19 and TRBJ1-2; weak D call: TRBD1 (6 bases). From germline, CDR1 is LNHDA and CDR2 SQIVND (reference sequence). Trimming took off 4 bases at V and 4 bases at J, with 22 bases between the two ends. The CDR3 totals 17 residues. As DNA, the CDR3 is TGTGCCAGTAGTACGCACCCTCGGACAGCCGCTGGCTATGGCTACACCTTC. Translation gives CASSTHPRTAAGYGYTF.